This T cell receptor beta chain was identified during a study of blood T cells in healthy people across ages. V was trimmed by 0 bases and J by 6 bases, leaving 13 bases between them. The CDR3 loop spans 15 amino acids. Germline V CDR1 and CDR2: SGHTA, FQGNSA. With a J-beta primer mix and a sample-barcoded 5' primer, a second PCR ran about 6 to 11 cycles. TCRdb re-called the 5' RACE reads with MiXCR, one entry per CDR3 protein. The table records about a million distinct CDR3 sequences, 48% of them present only once. This chain connects TRBV7-2 to TRBJ2-3; TRBD1 might be the D (5 bases). Sequencing used blood. The sequence was collected from a man aged 25-45 years in good health. The CDR3 is CASSLAGAGTDTQYF. The CDR3 bases are TGTGCCAGCAGCTTAGCTGGGGCAGGTACGGATACGCAGTATTTT.